The 20 T cell receptor beta chains listed next were all sequenced from one sample in a study of spatial heterogeneity in lung cancer. The time point is: sample taken at primary tumor resection. The antigens for these receptors are not known. One entry per CDR3 protein results from TCRdb running MiXCR on the 5' RACE reads. In the table there are some 7,000 distinct CDR3 sequences, under 3.5% of which are singletons. Overall study findings and caveats: One measure, the expanded intratumoral alpha and beta TCR count, tracked tumor mutation counts.

The sequencing used lung tumor tissue, collected at surgery. The receptors stem from a male donor with early-stage non-small cell lung cancer.

This clonotype showed up many times. This chain uses TRBV7-9 with TRBJ1-1, with D possibly TRBD1 on 5 matching bases. Germline values: CDR1 SEHNR, CDR2 FQNEAQ (reference sequence). The CDR3 is made up of 14 amino acids. V lost 4 bases to trimming and J lost 3 bases, with 12 bases between them. This CDR3 is CASSWAGGDTEAFF. CDR3 nucleotides: TGTGCCAGCAGCTGGGCGGGGGGGGACACTGAAGCTTTCTTT. The full variable domain, with the rest looked up from reference TRBV7-9 and TRBJ1-1, is DTGVSQNPRHKITKRGQNVTFRCDPISEHNRLYWYRQTLGQGPEFLTYFQNEAQLEKSRLLSDRFSAERPKGSFSTLEIQRTEQGDSAMYLCASSWAGGDTEAFFGQGTRLTVV.

This clonotype was recorded at least ten times. A read error may explain this, as a much larger clone is one base away. The CDR3 bases are TGTGCCAGCAGCTTACCCCAGGGCAGGGCCTATGGCTACAACTTC. Protein: CASSLPQGRAYGYNF. The chain carries TRBV7-9 and TRBJ1-2; D may be TRBD1 (5 bases). From germline, CDR1 is SEHNR and CDR2 FQNEAQ (reference sequence). This CDR3 is 15 amino acids long.

By share, this clonotype ranks as medium-sized. This chain uses TRBV20-1 with TRBJ2-7, with 15 bases that match TRBD2. The CDR3 loop spans 16 amino acids. The germline gives CDR1 DFQATT, CDR2 SNEGSKA (reference sequence). The ends lost 2 bases at V and 4 bases at J; junction bases unmatched: 6. CDR3 in DNA: TGCAGTGCTAGAAGGACTAGCGGGGGGGTGTCTTACGAGCAGTACTTC. Translation: CSARRTSGGVSYEQYF.

This clonotype was seen repeatedly, ten times or more. This chain connects TRBV29-1 to TRBJ2-5; no definite D call. This CDR3 comprises 13 residues. Germline CDR1 is SQVTM and CDR2 is ANQGSEA. V was shortened by 4 bases and J by 2 bases, with 11 bases between the two germline ends. CDR3 amino acids: CSVGPRVQETQYF. Here the CDR3 DNA reads TGCAGCGTTGGACCCAGAGTACAAGAGACCCAGTACTTC. The full variable domain, in which reference TRBV29-1 and TRBJ2-5 provide the parts outside the CDR3, is SAVISQKPSRDICQRGTSLTIQCQVDSQVTMMFWYRQQPGQSLTLIATANQGSEATYESGFVIDKFPISRPNLTFSTLTVSNMSPEDSSIYLCSVGPRVQETQYFGPGTRLLVL.

V and J are TRBV19 and TRBJ1-2; D is possibly TRBD1 (5 bases). V was trimmed by 4 bases and J by 4 bases, leaving 16 bases between them. CDR1 and CDR2 (germline): LNHDA, SQIVND (reference sequence). The length of the CDR3 is 15 residues. The CDR3 protein is CASSKGRLTSYGYTF. CDR3 DNA sequence: TGTGCCAGTAGTAAGGGGAGACTGACCTCCTATGGCTACACCTTC.

Ten or more counts support this clonotype. The J gene is TRBJ2-3, the V gene TRBV11-1; 10 bases fit TRBD1. The germline CDR1 and CDR2 sequences are SGHAT and FQDESV (reference sequence). The CDR3 is made up of 15 amino acids. Trimming at V came to 3 bases and at J to 3 bases, leaving 3 bases not matched to a gene. CDR3 DNA: TGTGCCAGCAGCTTTAGGACAGGGGGAACAGATACGCAGTATTTT. Translation gives CASSFRTGGTDTQYF. Full variable domain (rest looked up from reference TRBV11-1 and TRBJ2-3): EAEVAQSPRYKITEKSQAVAFWCDPISGHATLYWYRQILGQGPELLVQFQDESVVDDSQLPKDRFSAERLKGVDSTLKIQPAELGDSAMYLCASSFRTGGTDTQYFGPGTRLTVL.

This clonotype has a count of ten or more. V usage is TRBV12-3 or TRBV12-4 and J usage is TRBJ2-7; 12 bases are shared with TRBD2. The CDR3 sequence is 15 residues long. The V segment lost 4 bases and the J segment 8 bases; nucleotides outside the gene matches: 9. CDR3 loop: CASSSSGTSGSQQYF. DNA of the CDR3: TGTGCCAGCAGTTCGTCCGGGACTAGCGGGTCCCAGCAGTACTTC.

Of note for this clonotype: It may be a read error: a sequence one base away is much more abundant. V is TRBV29-1 and J is TRBJ1-2; D not certain. This CDR3 is built from 11 residues. Germline loops: CDR1 SQVTM, CDR2 ANQGSEA. The CDR3 sequence is CSARANYGYNF. In DNA, the CDR3 is TGCAGCGCACGTGCTAACTATGGCTACAACTTC.

A word on this clonotype: This could be a read error, since a much larger clone is one nucleotide away. The V call is TRBV20-1, the J call TRBJ2-1; tentative D call: TRBD2 (6 bases). Germline assignment: CDR1 DFQATT and CDR2 SNEGSKA (reference sequence). V was pared by 6 bases and J by 5 bases, with 23 bases between. This CDR3 is 16 amino acids long. CDR3 region: CSAGSPSRGSNNEQFF. CDR3 DNA sequence: TGCAGTGCAGGTTCCCCTTCCCGGGGGTCCAACAATGAGCAGTTCTTC.

At least ten counts were recorded for this clonotype. The chain links TRBV7-9 to TRBJ2-5; 7 bases are shared with TRBD1. The germline gives CDR1 SEHNR, CDR2 FQNEAQ (reference sequence). V lost 2 bases, J lost 4 bases, and 1 base stayed unmatched. This CDR3 spans 13 amino acids. The CDR3 sequence: CASSLYRGETQYF. As DNA, the CDR3 is TGTGCCAGCAGCTTATACAGGGGAGAGACCCAGTACTTC.

This clonotype was counted many times. This chain uses TRBV7-9 with TRBJ2-1; no clear D gene. The V gene's germline CDR1 is SEHNR and CDR2 FQNEAQ (reference sequence). The CDR3 runs 12 residues. Trimming stripped 4 bases from V and 6 bases from J, with 7 bases between. The CDR3 loop is CASSYGTNEQFF. CDR3 coding DNA: TGTGCCAGCAGCTACGGTACCAATGAGCAGTTCTTC.

This clonotype has at least ten counts. V gene TRBV12-3 or TRBV12-4 combines with J gene TRBJ1-6, with TRBD1 matching over 7 bases. The CDR3 has 14 amino acids. V was pared by 10 bases and J by 9 bases, with 12 bases of the junction left unmatched. This chain's CDR3 is CATSTGTIGSPLHF. CDR3 nucleotide sequence: TGTGCCACTTCGACAGGGACTATAGGTTCACCCCTCCACTTT.

This clonotype was recorded many times. J is TRBJ1-2 and V is TRBV30; D remains unclear. The germline V gene has CDR1 GTSNPN and CDR2 SVGIG (reference sequence). Trimming took off 1 base at V and 4 bases at J, with 13 bases between the two ends. The CDR3 has 14 residues. The CDR3: CAWSDRGGLYGYTF. The CDR3 DNA follows: TGTGCCTGGAGTGATCGGGGAGGACTCTATGGCTACACCTTC.

Many counts were recorded for this clonotype. V is TRBV19 and J is TRBJ1-4; 7 bases fit TRBD1. J lost 0 bases, V lost 5 bases, and 6 bases had no gene match. The CDR3 extends over 16 amino acids. CDR1 LNHDA and CDR2 SQIVND come from the germline V gene (reference sequence). CDR3: CASSRQGAATNEKLFF. The CDR3 DNA sequence: TGTGCCAGTAGTCGACAGGGAGCTGCAACTAATGAAAAACTGTTTTTT.

Turning to this clonotype: It may be a read error: a sequence one base away is much more abundant. The chain couples TRBV29-1 to TRBJ2-7, with D perhaps TRBD1 or TRBD2 (6 bases each). V was trimmed by 2 bases and J by 6 bases, leaving 11 bases between them. CDR1 SQVTM and CDR2 ANQGSEA come from the germline V gene. The CDR3 covers 12 residues. This CDR3 reads CSVESGGREQYF. The CDR3 nucleotides are TGCAGCGTTGAATCTGGGGGGCGCGAGCAGTACTTC.

Only a few counts were recorded for this clonotype. This chain uses TRBV5-1 with TRBJ2-5; unclear D gene. The CDR3 is made up of 13 amino acids. Germline loops: CDR1 SGHRS, CDR2 YFSETQ. Trimming stripped 2 bases from V and 3 bases from J, with 8 bases between. The CDR3 nucleotides read TGCGCCAGCAGCTTCGGGCCAGAAGAGACCCAGTACTTC. As protein: CASSFGPEETQYF.

This clonotype is termed medium-sized. V usage is TRBV12-3 or TRBV12-4 and J usage is TRBJ1-5; D perhaps matches TRBD1 (5 bases). The CDR3 extends over 13 amino acids. V was pared by 3 bases and J by 5 bases, with 8 bases between. CDR3 nucleotides: TGTGCCAGCAGTTTTTCGGGGGATCAGCCCCAGCATTTT. Its protein product is CASSFSGDQPQHF.

This clonotype was seen many times. The chain recombines TRBV7-9 with TRBJ1-5; TRBD1 might be the D (5 bases). The CDR3 extends over 14 amino acids. Germline assignment: CDR1 SEHNR and CDR2 FQNEAQ (reference sequence). Trimming shortened V by 1 base and J by 5 bases, and 9 bases separated the two germline ends. CDR3 in amino acids: CASSLGGLDQPQHF. In DNA, the CDR3 is TGTGCCAGCAGCTTAGGGGGCCTGGATCAGCCCCAGCATTTT.

By share, this clonotype counts as medium-sized (0.01 to 0.1%). The rearrangement joins TRBV12-3 or TRBV12-4 to TRBJ1-3; no clear D gene. The germline V and J ends were trimmed by 6 bases and 0 bases, with 12 bases remaining between them. The CDR3 contains 15 residues. CDR3 residues: CASRPWKSSGNTIYF. In nucleotides, the CDR3 is TGTGCCAGCAGACCCTGGAAAAGCTCTGGAAACACCATATATTTT.

By sample share, this clonotype is large. The chain uses TRBV2 and TRBJ2-5, with D possibly called TRBD1 or TRBD2 (5 bases each). The V end lost 6 bases, the J end lost 5 bases, and 16 bases lay between the germline ends. This CDR3 spans 14 amino acids. CDR1 and CDR2 from the germline V gene are SNHLY and FYNNEI. CDR3 residues: CASRTGSWDETQYF. The DNA for the CDR3 is TGTGCCAGCAGAACCGGGTCCTGGGACGAGACCCAGTACTTC. The full variable domain, rest sourced from reference TRBV2 and TRBJ2-5, is EPEVTQTPSHQVTQMGQEVILRCVPISNHLYFYWYRQILGQKVEFLVSFYNNEISEKSEIFDDQFSVERPDGSNFTLKIRSTKLEDSAMYFCASRTGSWDETQYFGPGTRLLVL.